A selection of T cell receptor beta chains follows, all from one sample in a study of shared T cell receptors in the human thymus. This table comes from immunoSEQ multiplex PCR, and its TCRdb copy is limited to in-frame clones, with some not included. The sample gives about 540,000 clones, 75% to 80% of which show up once; more than 0.01% is in the top ten. These data were also reused for a study on human thymus T cells.

Sample: thymocytes. The origin of the receptors is a boy in the first two years of life with a congenital heart defect. Each CDR3 is given with its conserved first and last residue. The D gene is left open where the match is weak. Not all rows give a size; the values are once, few, many and, for expanded clones, a class.

d_call,clone_size,j_call,v_call,cdr3_aa,cdr3_nt
-,few,TRBJ1-5,TRBV18,CASSPQGEQPQHF,TGTGCCAGCTCACCACAGGGGGAGCAGCCCCAGCATTTT
TRBD2,few,TRBJ2-7,TRBV2,CASSEASPTPGGLTYEQYF,TGTGCCAGCAGTGAAGCTAGCCCCACTCCGGGGGGACTAACCTACGAGCAGTACTTC
-,-,TRBJ1-2,TRBV4-2,CASSQPDINYGYTF,TGTGCCAGCAGCCAACCTGACATAAACTATGGCTACACCTTC
-,-,TRBJ2-1,TRBV5-1,CASSLPPYNEQFF,TGCGCCAGCAGCTTGCCCCCTTACAATGAGCAGTTCTTC
TRBD2,-,TRBJ2-2,TRBV5-6,CASSPGLAGHTGELFF,TGTGCCAGCAGCCCCGGACTAGCGGGACACACCGGGGAGCTGTTTTTT
-,-,TRBJ2-1,TRBV4-3,CASSHLPGTIYNEQFF,TGCGCCAGCAGCCACCTGCCCGGGACAATTTACAATGAGCAGTTCTTC
TRBD1,once,TRBJ1-1,TRBV5-1,CASSQTQGAYTEAFF,TGCGCCAGCAGCCAAACCCAGGGGGCGTACACTGAAGCTTTCTTT
-,-,TRBJ1-3,TRBV19,CASNPQDSGNTIYF,TGTGCCAGTAACCCCCAGGATTCTGGAAACACCATATATTTT
-,-,TRBJ2-1,TRBV4-3,CASSQEWAGGIDNEQFF,TGCGCCAGCAGCCAAGAATGGGCAGGGGGGATCGACAATGAGCAGTTCTTC
-,-,TRBJ1-3,TRBV2,CASTLWADPPGNTIYF,TGTGCCAGCACCTTATGGGCAGACCCTCCTGGAAACACCATATATTTT
TRBD1,-,TRBJ2-3,TRBV5-1,CASSDRVDTQYF,TGCGCCAGCAGTGACAGGGTAGATACGCAGTATTTT
-,-,TRBJ1-2,TRBV27,CASRGVGVNYGYTF,TGTGCCAGCAGGGGAGTTGGAGTTAACTATGGCTACACCTTC
-,-,TRBJ1-1,TRBV11-1,CASSFVGRAGEGSEAFF,TGTGCCAGCAGCTTTGTAGGGCGGGCAGGGGAAGGAAGTGAAGCTTTCTTT
TRBD1,-,TRBJ2-7,TRBV7-8,CASSSPGQVSYEQYF,TGTGCCAGCAGCTCGCCGGGACAGGTCTCCTACGAGCAGTACTTC
TRBD1,once,TRBJ2-3,TRBV27,CASRSQDRGTDTQYF,TGTGCCAGCCGGTCCCAGGACAGGGGCACAGATACGCAGTATTTT
TRBD1,-,TRBJ1-2,TRBV27,CASSLSQTGGRGYTF,TGTGCCAGCAGTTTATCGCAGACAGGGGGTAGGGGCTACACCTTC
-,-,TRBJ2-5,TRBV29-1,CSVEVMRDRGETQYF,TGCAGCGTTGAAGTCATGCGGGATAGAGGGGAGACCCAGTACTTC
-,-,TRBJ1-1,TRBV7-2,CASSLEGSENTEAFF,TGTGCCAGCAGCTTAGAGGGTAGCGAGAACACTGAAGCTTTCTTT
TRBD2,-,TRBJ2-3,TRBV7-9,CASSLPSGRITYEDTQYF,TGTGCCAGCAGCTTGCCCAGCGGGAGGATCACATACGAAGATACGCAGTATTTT